These 17 T cell receptor beta chains share one sample of origin, sequenced in a study of cytomegalovirus exposure and HLA in healthy donors. The primer mix had 60 Vbeta and 13 Jbeta primers. This table comes from immunoSEQ multiplex PCR, and its TCRdb copy is limited to in-frame clones, with some not included. The data contain approximately 70,000 clones, roughly 65% of them seen just once; the ten biggest clones take up 12% to 15%. The sequencing input was PBMCs. Receptors were obtained from a male donor in good health and CMV-seropositive.

This clone was observed a handful of times. CDR3 sequence: CASSSIAGGADTQYF. The DNA of the CDR3 is TGTGCCAGCAGTTCCATAGCGGGGGGGGCAGATACGCAGTATTTT. The rearrangement joins TRBV6-6 to TRBJ2-3; 11 bases align to TRBD2. The CDR3 covers 15 residues. V trimming: 4 bases; J trimming: 4 bases; junction bases outside the gene matches: 4. The germline gives CDR1 MNHNY, CDR2 SVGAGI (reference sequence).

V usage is TRBV5-5 and J usage is TRBJ1-2; 7 bases are shared with TRBD1. V dropped 2 bases and J dropped 2; count of bases not matched to a gene: 6. Per the germline V gene, CDR1 is SGHKS and CDR2 is YYEKEE (reference sequence). This CDR3 is built from 15 residues. CDR3 protein: CASSFPGTVNYGYTF. The CDR3 region has the DNA TGTGCCAGCAGCTTCCCCGGGACAGTAAACTATGGCTACACCTTC.

There are a few counts of this clone. V and J are TRBV7-2 and TRBJ2-3; D is perhaps TRBD1 (7 bases). Trimming cost V 5 bases and J 4 bases, with 16 bases left between them. This CDR3 spans 15 amino acids. Germline CDR1 is SGHTA and CDR2 is FQGNSA. The CDR3 sequence: CASSPTGTGADTQYF. For the CDR3, the DNA is TGTGCCAGCAGCCCGACAGGGACTGGGGCAGATACGCAGTATTTT.

The gene calls are TRBV5-1 and TRBJ2-1; 10 bases match TRBD2. CDR1 is SGHRS and CDR2 is YFSETQ in the germline V gene. The CDR3 runs to 16 residues. The junction had 7 bases not matched to a gene; V was cut back by 4 bases and J by 3 bases. The CDR3, as DNA: TGCGCCAGCAGCGGACTCCTAGCGGGAGTCTACAATGAGCAGTTCTTC. This gives the protein CASSGLLAGVYNEQFF.

The chain links TRBV7-9 to TRBJ2-1; maybe TRBD2 (5 bases). Looked up from germline, CDR1 is SEHNR and CDR2 is FQNEAQ (reference sequence). V lost 6 bases and J 0 bases, leaving 15 bases between the germline ends. CDR3 length: 16 residues. CDR3 sequence reads: CASRGDDLGSYNEQFF. In DNA form, the CDR3 reads TGTGCCAGCAGGGGAGATGATTTAGGCTCCTACAATGAGCAGTTCTTC.

This clone was seen once. J is TRBJ2-5 and V is TRBV25-1; tentatively, D is TRBD1 (5 bases). Trimming pared 4 bases from V and 4 bases from J, leaving 13 bases between. From germline, CDR1 is MGHDK and CDR2 SYGVNS. The CDR3 runs to 14 residues. Here the CDR3 DNA reads TGTGCCAGCAGTGTGACAGCAGGCGGAGAGACCCAGTACTTC. Protein: CASSVTAGGETQYF.

The chain combines TRBV19 with TRBJ1-5; D perhaps matches TRBD1 (6 bases). This CDR3 region has 16 residues. Trimming stripped 0 bases from V and 6 bases from J, with 15 bases between. Germline V gene sequence: CDR1 LNHDA, CDR2 SQIVND (reference sequence). The CDR3 DNA reads as TGTGCCAGTAGTATAGAGCCCCACAGGGATGCTCAGCCCCAGCATTTT. Protein product: CASSIEPHRDAQPQHF.

V gene TRBV2 combines with J gene TRBJ1-4; 7 bases fit TRBD1. Germline V lookup: CDR1 SNHLY, CDR2 FYNNEI. CDR3 length equals 17 residues. V gave up 5 bases and J gave up 5 bases; unmatched junction bases: 14. In DNA, the CDR3 is TGTGCCAGCAGTCCGACCTATTTGACAGGGATGAATGAAAAACTGTTTTTT. Protein product: CASSPTYLTGMNEKLFF. Full variable domain (rest looked up from reference TRBV2 and TRBJ1-4): EPEVTQTPSHQVTQMGQEVILRCVPISNHLYFYWYRQILGQKVEFLVSFYNNEISEKSEIFDDQFSVERPDGSNFTLKIRSTKLEDSAMYFCASSPTYLTGMNEKLFFGSGTQLSVL.

V is TRBV12-5 and J is TRBJ1-5; D unresolved. The V end was cut by 7 bases, the J end by 3 bases, with 7 bases between. The germline V gene has CDR1 LGHNT and CDR2 FRNRAP. There are 12 residues in the CDR3. CDR3 nucleotides: TGTGCTAGTGCTCGGGACAATCAGCCCCAGCATTTT. As protein: CASARDNQPQHF.

This clone occurred a few times. V is TRBV6-5 and J is TRBJ1-2; TRBD1 aligns across 10 bases. J was trimmed by 9 bases and V by 6 bases; bases with no gene match: 7. The germline CDR1 and CDR2 sequences are MNHEY and SVGAGI. The CDR3 is made up of 13 amino acids. The CDR3 DNA is TGTGCCAGCAGCCTGGGACAGGGGAAGAGCTACACCTTC. Protein sequence: CASSLGQGKSYTF.

In its sample, this clone was seen a few times. The V and J genes are TRBV9 and TRBJ2-5; no definite D call. Germline CDR1 and CDR2: SGDLS and YYNGEE. V gave up 0 bases and J gave up 2 bases, with 5 bases separating them. This CDR3 spans 13 amino acids. CDR3 DNA: TGTGCCAGCAGCGTAGGGCTGCAAGAGACCCAGTACTTC. Encoded protein: CASSVGLQETQYF.

The rearrangement uses TRBV10-3 and TRBJ2-3, with 10 bases matching TRBD2. This CDR3 is built from 15 residues. V lost 4 bases and J lost 1; bases outside the gene matches: 2. CDR1 is ENHRY, CDR2 SYGVKD, per germline. As DNA, the CDR3 is TGTGCCATCAGTGGGCTAGCGGGGGGCACAGATACGCAGTATTTT. It translates to CAISGLAGGTDTQYF.

Details on this clone: At one of its ends the junction is not consistent with the germline gene, which may arise from a read error. The chain carries TRBV7-9 and TRBJ1-3; TRBD1 aligns across 10 bases. The CDR3 runs to 17 residues. Germline CDR1 reads SEHNR; CDR2 reads FQNEAQ (reference sequence). CDR3 in amino acids: CSSSFFSGTGAGNTIYF. The DNA for the CDR3 is TGTTCCAGCAGCTTTTTCTCCGGGACAGGGGCTGGAAACACCATATATTTT.

On this clone itself: In the same sample, other DNA sequences code for this CDR3. V and J are TRBV5-6 and TRBJ2-2, with 9 bases that match TRBD2. The V gene's germline CDR1 is SGHDT and CDR2 YYEEEE. This CDR3 has 16 amino acids. V lost 2 bases and J lost 5; bases outside the gene matches: 7. CDR3 DNA sequence: TGTGCCAGCAGCTTTCTCGGGCTAGCGGGAACCGGGGAGCTGTTTTTT. Translating it yields CASSFLGLAGTGELFF.

V and J are TRBV5-1 and TRBJ2-7, with D unresolved. The CDR3 length is 14 residues. The germline V gene encodes CDR1 SGHRS and CDR2 YFSETQ. The germline V and J ends were trimmed by 7 bases and 5 bases, with 19 bases remaining between them. CDR3 residues: CASHIEDLSNEQYF. As DNA, the CDR3 is TGCGCCAGCCATATAGAGGATCTTTCCAACGAGCAGTACTTC.

The chain uses TRBV19 and TRBJ2-3; D is perhaps TRBD2 (6 bases). Germline CDR1 and CDR2: LNHDA and SQIVND (reference sequence). CDR3 size: 14 residues. Trimming pared 3 bases from V and 4 bases from J, leaving 11 bases between. The CDR3 DNA reads as TGTGCCAGTAGTATCCGGGGGAACGCAGATACGCAGTATTTT. Translated: CASSIRGNADTQYF.

The rearrangement joins TRBV7-3 to TRBJ1-1; no firm D call. The CDR3 runs to 14 residues. In germline, CDR1 is SGHTA, CDR2 FQGTGA. Trimming took off 5 bases at V and 0 bases at J, with 10 bases between the two ends. This CDR3 is CASSQYGVNTEAFF. The DNA of the CDR3 is TGTGCCAGCAGCCAGTACGGGGTGAACACTGAAGCTTTCTTT.